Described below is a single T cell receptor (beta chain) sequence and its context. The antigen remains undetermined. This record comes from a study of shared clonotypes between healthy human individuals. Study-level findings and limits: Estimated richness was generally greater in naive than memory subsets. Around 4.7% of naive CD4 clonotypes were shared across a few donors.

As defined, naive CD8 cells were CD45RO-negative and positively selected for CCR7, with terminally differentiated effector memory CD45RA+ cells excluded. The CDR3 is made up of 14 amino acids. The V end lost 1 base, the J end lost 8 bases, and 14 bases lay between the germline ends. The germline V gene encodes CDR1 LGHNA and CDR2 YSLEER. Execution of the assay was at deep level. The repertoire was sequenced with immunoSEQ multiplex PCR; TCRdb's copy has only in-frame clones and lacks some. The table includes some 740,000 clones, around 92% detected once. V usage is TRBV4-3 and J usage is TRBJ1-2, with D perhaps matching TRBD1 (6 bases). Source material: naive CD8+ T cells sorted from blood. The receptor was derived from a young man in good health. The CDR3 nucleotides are TGCGCCAGCAGCCAAGTTCCCGGGGGCGCGGGCTACACCTTC. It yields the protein CASSQVPGGAGYTF.